A single sample gave rise to the 8 T cell receptor beta chains below, sequenced in a study of T-cell memory formation after mild COVID-19. TCRdb re-derived calls from the 5' RACE reads in MiXCR, one entry per CDR3 protein. This table has over 300,000 distinct CDR3 sequences, roughly 19% appearing once. The sequenced sample was PBMCs or a T cell subset sorted from them (not recorded which). The receptors were sampled from a man between 18 and 29 years old who had mild COVID-19 (a few samples of this study predate the infection). Cell type and time point are not known.

This clonotype has a handful of counts. The rearrangement uses TRBV20-1 and TRBJ1-6; D perhaps matches TRBD1 (6 bases). The CDR3 has 14 residues. Germline CDR1 reads DFQATT; CDR2 reads SNEGSKA (reference sequence). Trimming removed 5 bases at V and 7 bases at J, with 15 bases between. The CDR3: CSADPGHENSPLHF. The CDR3 DNA sequence: TGCAGTGCTGACCCGGGACACGAAAATTCACCCCTCCACTTT.

Only a few counts were recorded for this clonotype. The V and J genes are TRBV27 and TRBJ1-5; D unresolved. V was trimmed by 2 bases and J by 8 bases, leaving 10 bases between them. CDR3 length: 13 residues. Per germline, CDR1 MNHEY and CDR2 SMNVEV (reference sequence). DNA for the CDR3: TGTGCCAGCAGTTTAATCGGTTGGGAGCCCCAGCATTTT. This codes for CASSLIGWEPQHF.

The chain uses TRBV14 and TRBJ2-5; a possible D gene is TRBD2 (7 bases). V was clipped by 3 bases and J by 4 bases, with 18 bases between them. Germline V gene lookup returns CDR1 SGHDN and CDR2 FVKESK. The CDR3 has 16 residues. CDR3 DNA: TGTGCCAGCAGCCAGGGGGCGGCTAGCGGTGGAGAGACCCAGTACTTC. Translating it yields CASSQGAASGGETQYF.

This clonotype was found a few times. The J gene is TRBJ2-3, the V gene TRBV24-1, with 7 bases matching TRBD1. The CDR3 is 13 amino acids. V was pared by 9 bases and J by 0 bases, with 2 bases of the junction left unmatched. Germline-derived CDR1 and CDR2 are KGHDR and SFDVKD. CDR3 in amino acids: CATGDSSTDTQYF. Written as DNA, the CDR3 is TGTGCCACCGGGGACAGTAGCACAGATACGCAGTATTTT.

There are many counts of this clonotype. The chain has TRBV7-9 and TRBJ2-5, with TRBD1 identical over 11 bases. CDR1 SEHNR and CDR2 FQNEAQ come from the germline V gene (reference sequence). The CDR3 length is 14 residues. V was clipped by 3 bases and J by 5 bases; unmatched bases: 2. The CDR3: CASSLGQGDETQYF. In nucleotides, the CDR3 is TGTGCCAGCAGCTTGGGACAGGGGGACGAGACCCAGTACTTC.

This chain uses TRBV7-9 with TRBJ2-5; 11 bases line up with TRBD2. This CDR3 has 16 residues. J was trimmed by 4 bases and V by 4 bases; bases with no gene match: 8. Germline V gives CDR1 SEHNR, CDR2 FQNEAQ (reference sequence). The CDR3, as DNA: TGTGCCAGCAGCTCGATGACTAGCGGGGCCCCAGAGACCCAGTACTTC. Protein: CASSSMTSGAPETQYF.

The genes are TRBV5-8 and TRBJ2-5; perhaps TRBD2 as D (7 bases). Trimming removed 2 bases at V and 1 base at J, with 15 bases between. Per the germline V gene, CDR1 is SGHTS and CDR2 is YDEGEE. The CDR3 has 16 amino acids. In DNA form, the CDR3 reads TGTGCCAGCAGCTTCGGGGGGCTGGCGTCCCAAGAGACCCAGTACTTC. Residues: CASSFGGLASQETQYF.

This clonotype was seen many times. This sequence joins TRBV12-3 or TRBV12-4 and TRBJ2-3; D possibly matches TRBD1 or TRBD2 (5 bases each). Trimming took 5 bases from V and 5 from J, leaving 14 bases between them. This CDR3 is built from 14 residues. The CDR3 loop is CASSPPGRGDTQYF. CDR3 nucleotide sequence: TGTGCCAGCAGTCCCCCGGGACGGGGAGATACGCAGTATTTT.